The present T cell receptor beta chain was sequenced within a study of shared clonotypes between healthy human individuals. Looking at the study overall: Those who served as donors were a couple of women and three men between the ages of 18 and 49.

Germline V lookup: CDR1 ENHRY, CDR2 SYGVKD. The CDR3 runs 14 residues. Trimming took off 0 bases at V and 5 bases at J, with 5 bases between the two ends. Profiled with immunoSEQ multiplex PCR; TCRdb holds only in-frame clones, not every one. Seen here are roughly 2 million clones, 85% to 95% observed once, and the top ten hold 0.13%. Sequencing used naive CD4+ T cells sorted from blood. Subset defined: CD45RA+ positively selected. The TCR originated in a young man in good health. The chain carries TRBV10-3 and TRBJ1-6; maybe TRBD1 (5 bases). The CDR3 coding sequence is TGTGCCATCAGTGAGTCGGGACATAATTCACCCCTCCACTTT. Encoded protein: CAISESGHNSPLHF.